The 8 T cell receptor beta chains reported below all come from one sample, sequenced in a study of OX40 agonist ivuxolimab in advanced cancers. Profiling relied on immunoSEQ multiplex PCR, and the TCRdb table lists in-frame clones only, not all of them. The sample lists 95,000 or so clones; under 95% were seen once. The sequenced sample was CD4+ or CD8+ T cells sorted from blood, obtained in a trial of the OX40 agonist ivuxolimab. Receptors were obtained from an adult with an advanced solid tumor such as melanoma, head and neck, liver or kidney cancer.

The CDR3 bases are TGTGCCAGCAGCGTAGGGACAGGGCGATCCACTGAAGCTTTCTTT. Translated: CASSVGTGRSTEAFF. The rearrangement joins TRBV9 to TRBJ1-1, with 8 bases identical to TRBD1. V shed 0 bases, J shed 4 bases, and the junction held 5 bases outside the gene matches. The CDR3 runs to 15 residues. Germline CDR1 SGDLS, CDR2 YYNGEE.

The chain is built from TRBV7-9 and TRBJ1-5, with D uncertain. The germline V and J ends were trimmed by 1 base and 0 bases, with 4 bases remaining between them. CDR1 and CDR2 (germline): SEHNR, FQNEAQ (reference sequence). The length of the CDR3 is 14 residues. In DNA form, the CDR3 reads TGTGCCAGCAGCTTAGTCACTAGCAATCAGCCCCAGCATTTT. Its protein product is CASSLVTSNQPQHF.

V and J are TRBV21-1 and TRBJ1-5; the table assigns TRBD1, which was not confirmed against the DNA. TRBV21-1 is a documented pseudogene. The CDR3 runs to 15 residues. Here the CDR3 DNA reads TGTGCCAGCAGCGGACAGGGGGCGAAGGGCGTGCCCCAGCATTTT. This codes for CASSGQGAKGVPQHF.

J is TRBJ2-3 and V is TRBV4-2, with D perhaps TRBD2 (5 bases). The CDR3 extends over 15 amino acids. V gave up 1 base and J gave up 4 bases, with 12 bases separating them. Germline-derived CDR1 and CDR2 are LGHNA and YNFKEQ. CDR3: CASSQGNGMADTQYF. CDR3 nucleotide sequence: TGTGCCAGCAGCCAAGGAAACGGGATGGCAGATACGCAGTATTTT.

The chain employs TRBV30 and TRBJ1-1; no clear D gene. The V end lost 1 base, the J end lost 1 base, and 10 bases lay between the germline ends. Germline CDR1 is GTSNPN and CDR2 is SVGIG (reference sequence). CDR3 size: 14 residues. The CDR3 DNA reads as TGTGCCTGGAGTGCCGGACTCTCGAACACTGAAGCTTTCTTT. It translates to CAWSAGLSNTEAFF.

The V gene is TRBV6-5, the J gene TRBJ2-7; D perhaps matches TRBD1 (6 bases). Germline V gene sequence: CDR1 MNHEY, CDR2 SVGAGI. With 4 bases removed from V and 2 bases from J, the gap between germline ends came to 12 bases. The CDR3 has 14 amino acids. CDR3 protein: CASSSGTSTYEQYF. The CDR3 DNA sequence: TGTGCCAGCAGTTCCGGGACATCCACCTACGAGCAGTACTTC.

This chain joins TRBV11-2 and TRBJ2-1; 10 bases align to TRBD2. The trim removed 1 base at V and 4 bases at J, leaving 1 base unmatched. This CDR3 has 15 residues. The germline V gene encodes CDR1 SGHAT and CDR2 FQNNGV. Here the CDR3 reads CASSLGTSGYNEQFF. The CDR3 DNA is TGTGCCAGCAGCTTAGGGACTAGCGGATACAATGAGCAGTTCTTC.

This chain links TRBV6-1 with TRBJ2-1, with a possible D match to TRBD1 (6 bases). The germline gives CDR1 MNHNS, CDR2 SASEGT. The germline V and J ends were trimmed by 3 bases and 4 bases, with 19 bases remaining between them. The CDR3 consists of 17 residues. The CDR3: CASSEETGTVLYNEQFF. The CDR3 DNA is TGTGCCAGCAGTGAGGAGACAGGAACGGTACTATACAATGAGCAGTTCTTC.